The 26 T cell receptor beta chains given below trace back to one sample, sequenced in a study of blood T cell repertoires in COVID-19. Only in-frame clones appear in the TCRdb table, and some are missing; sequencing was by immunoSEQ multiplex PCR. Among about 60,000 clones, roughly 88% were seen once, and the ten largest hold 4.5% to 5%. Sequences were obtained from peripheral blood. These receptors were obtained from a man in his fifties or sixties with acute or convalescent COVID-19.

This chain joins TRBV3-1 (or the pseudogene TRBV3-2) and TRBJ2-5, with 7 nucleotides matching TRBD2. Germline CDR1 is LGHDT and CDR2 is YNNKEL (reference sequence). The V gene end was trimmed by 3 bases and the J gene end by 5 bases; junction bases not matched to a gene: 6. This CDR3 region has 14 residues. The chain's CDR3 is CASSHPDGRETQYF. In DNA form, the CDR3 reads TGTGCCAGCAGCCACCCGGACGGGAGGGAGACCCAGTACTTC.

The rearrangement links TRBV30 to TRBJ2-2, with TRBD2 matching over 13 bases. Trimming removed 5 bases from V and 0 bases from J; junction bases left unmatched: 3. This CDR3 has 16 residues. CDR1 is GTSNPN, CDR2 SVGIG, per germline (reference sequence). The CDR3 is CAWGGLAGSNTGELFF. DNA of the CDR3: TGTGCCTGGGGGGGACTAGCGGGATCGAACACCGGGGAGCTGTTTTTT.

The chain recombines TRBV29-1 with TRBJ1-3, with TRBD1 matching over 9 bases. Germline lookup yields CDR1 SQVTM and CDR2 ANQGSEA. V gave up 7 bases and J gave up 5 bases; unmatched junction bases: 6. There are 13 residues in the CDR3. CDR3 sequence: CSGKTGGRNTIYF. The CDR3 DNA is TGCAGCGGAAAGACAGGGGGTCGAAACACCATATATTTT.

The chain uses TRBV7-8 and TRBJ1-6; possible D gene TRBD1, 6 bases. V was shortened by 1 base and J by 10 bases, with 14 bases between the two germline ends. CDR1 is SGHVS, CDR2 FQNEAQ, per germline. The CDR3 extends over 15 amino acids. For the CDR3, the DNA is TGTGCCAGCAGCTTAGAAATGAAGGGGGTATCACCCCTCCACTTT. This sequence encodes CASSLEMKGVSPLHF.

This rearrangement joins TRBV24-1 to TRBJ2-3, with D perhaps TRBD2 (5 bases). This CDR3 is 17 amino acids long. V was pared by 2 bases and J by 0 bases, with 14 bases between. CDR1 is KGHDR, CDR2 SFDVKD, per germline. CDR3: CATSDWVRVISTDTQYF. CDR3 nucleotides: TGTGCCACCAGTGATTGGGTGCGGGTCATTAGCACAGATACGCAGTATTTT.

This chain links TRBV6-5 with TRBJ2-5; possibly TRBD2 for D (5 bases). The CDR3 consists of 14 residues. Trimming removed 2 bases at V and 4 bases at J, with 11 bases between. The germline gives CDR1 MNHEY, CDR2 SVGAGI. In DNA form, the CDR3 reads TGTGCCAGCAGTTACGGGAGCTATCCAGAGACCCAGTACTTC. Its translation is CASSYGSYPETQYF.

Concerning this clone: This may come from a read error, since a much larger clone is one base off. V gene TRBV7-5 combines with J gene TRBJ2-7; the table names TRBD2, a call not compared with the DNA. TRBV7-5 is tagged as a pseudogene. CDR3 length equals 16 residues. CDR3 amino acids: CARSSSSSVSSYEQCF. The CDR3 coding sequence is TGTGCCAGAAGCAGCAGCTCTAGCGTTAGCTCCTACGAGCAGTGCTTC.

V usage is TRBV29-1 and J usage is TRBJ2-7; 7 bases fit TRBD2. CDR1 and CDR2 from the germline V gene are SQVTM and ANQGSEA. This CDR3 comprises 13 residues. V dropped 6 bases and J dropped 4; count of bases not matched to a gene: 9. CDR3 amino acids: CSVSAGVGYEQYF. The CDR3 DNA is TGCAGCGTGTCCGCGGGGGTAGGGTACGAGCAGTACTTC.

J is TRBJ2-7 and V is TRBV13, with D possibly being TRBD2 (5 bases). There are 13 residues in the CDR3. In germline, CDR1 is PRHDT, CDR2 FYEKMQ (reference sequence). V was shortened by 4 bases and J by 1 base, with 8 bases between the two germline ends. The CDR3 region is CASSSGMSYEQYF. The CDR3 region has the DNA TGTGCCAGCAGCTCGGGGATGTCCTACGAGCAGTACTTC.

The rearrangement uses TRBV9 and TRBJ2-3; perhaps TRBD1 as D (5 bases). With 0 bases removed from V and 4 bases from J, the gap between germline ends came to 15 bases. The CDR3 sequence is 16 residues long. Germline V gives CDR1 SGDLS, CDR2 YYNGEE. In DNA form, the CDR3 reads TGTGCCAGCAGCGTAGCCGCGGTCCTAGGGGCAGATACGCAGTATTTT. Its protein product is CASSVAAVLGADTQYF.

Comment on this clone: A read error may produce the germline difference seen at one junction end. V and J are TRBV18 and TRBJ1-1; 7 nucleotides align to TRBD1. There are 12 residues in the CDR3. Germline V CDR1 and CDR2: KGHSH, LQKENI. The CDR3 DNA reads TGTGCCAGCTCTCCACGACAGGGTACAGCTTTCTTT. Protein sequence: CASSPRQGTAFF.

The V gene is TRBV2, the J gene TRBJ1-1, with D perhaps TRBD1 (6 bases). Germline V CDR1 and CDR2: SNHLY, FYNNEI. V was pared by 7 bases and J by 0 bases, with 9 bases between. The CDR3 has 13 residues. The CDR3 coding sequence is TGTGCCAGCAACAGGGTCATGAACACTGAAGCTTTCTTT. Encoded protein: CASNRVMNTEAFF.

This CDR3 is CASLLLYEQYF. CDR3 nucleotides: TGTGCCAGCCTTCTCCTGTACGAGCAGTACTTC. The V and J genes are TRBV2 and TRBJ2-7; D uncertain. V was cut by 8 bases and J by 4 bases, with 9 bases left in between. The germline gives CDR1 SNHLY, CDR2 FYNNEI. The CDR3 extends over 11 amino acids.

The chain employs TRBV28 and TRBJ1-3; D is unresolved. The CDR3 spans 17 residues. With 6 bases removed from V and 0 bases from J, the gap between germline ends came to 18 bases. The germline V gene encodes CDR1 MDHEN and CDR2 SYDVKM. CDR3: CASSPITRGNSGNTIYF. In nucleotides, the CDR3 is TGTGCCAGCAGCCCTATAACACGGGGAAACTCTGGAAACACCATATATTTT.

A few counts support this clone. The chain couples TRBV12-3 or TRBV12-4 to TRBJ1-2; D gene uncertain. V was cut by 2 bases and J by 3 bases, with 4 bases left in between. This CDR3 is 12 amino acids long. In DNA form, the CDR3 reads TGTGCCAGCAGTTTATCGGACTATGGCTACACCTTC. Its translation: CASSLSDYGYTF.

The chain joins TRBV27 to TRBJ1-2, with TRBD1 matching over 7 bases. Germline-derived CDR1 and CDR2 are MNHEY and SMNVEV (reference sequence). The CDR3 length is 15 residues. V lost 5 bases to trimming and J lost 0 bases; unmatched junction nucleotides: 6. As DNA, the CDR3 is TGTGCCAGCAGTGCCCGGACAGGCGCTAACTATGGCTACACCTTC. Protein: CASSARTGANYGYTF.

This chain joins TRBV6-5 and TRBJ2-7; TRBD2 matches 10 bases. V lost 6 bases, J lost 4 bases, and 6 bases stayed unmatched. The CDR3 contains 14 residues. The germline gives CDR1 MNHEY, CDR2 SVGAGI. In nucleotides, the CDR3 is TGTGCCAGCAGGTCTGGGACTAGCGTGTACGAGCAGTACTTC. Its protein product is CASRSGTSVYEQYF.

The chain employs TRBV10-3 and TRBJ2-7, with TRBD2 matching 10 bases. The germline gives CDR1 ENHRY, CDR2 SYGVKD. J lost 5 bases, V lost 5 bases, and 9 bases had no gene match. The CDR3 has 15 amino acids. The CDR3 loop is CAISPSSGSIDEQYF. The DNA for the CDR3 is TGTGCCATCAGTCCCTCTAGCGGGAGTATCGACGAGCAGTACTTC.

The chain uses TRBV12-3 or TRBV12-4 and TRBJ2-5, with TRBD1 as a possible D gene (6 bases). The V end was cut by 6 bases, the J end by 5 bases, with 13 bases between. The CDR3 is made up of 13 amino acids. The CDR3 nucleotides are TGTGCCAGCAGCAGAACTAGGGGGGAGACCCAGTACTTC. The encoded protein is CASSRTRGETQYF.

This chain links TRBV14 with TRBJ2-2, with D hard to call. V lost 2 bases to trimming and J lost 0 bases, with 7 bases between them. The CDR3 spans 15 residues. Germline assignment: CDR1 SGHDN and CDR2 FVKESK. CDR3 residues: CASSQINSNTGELFF. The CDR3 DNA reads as TGTGCCAGCAGCCAAATAAATTCGAACACCGGGGAGCTGTTTTTT.

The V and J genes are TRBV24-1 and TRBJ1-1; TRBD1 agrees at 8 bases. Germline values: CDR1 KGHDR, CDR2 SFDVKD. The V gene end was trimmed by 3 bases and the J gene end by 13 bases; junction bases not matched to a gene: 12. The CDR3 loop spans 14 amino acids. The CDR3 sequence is CATSDRTGPLPLFF. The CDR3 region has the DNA TGTGCCACCAGTGATAGGACAGGGCCTCTACCGCTTTTCTTT.

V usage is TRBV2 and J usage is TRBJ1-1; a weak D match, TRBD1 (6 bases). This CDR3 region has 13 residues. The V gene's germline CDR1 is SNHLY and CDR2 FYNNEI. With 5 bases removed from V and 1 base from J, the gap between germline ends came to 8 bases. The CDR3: CASSYRENTEAFF. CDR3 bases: TGTGCCAGCAGTTACAGGGAGAACACTGAAGCTTTCTTT.

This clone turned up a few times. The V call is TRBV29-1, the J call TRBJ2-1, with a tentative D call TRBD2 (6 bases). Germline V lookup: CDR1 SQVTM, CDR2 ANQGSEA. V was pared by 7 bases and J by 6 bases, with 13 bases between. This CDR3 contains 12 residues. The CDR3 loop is CSDGGIGNEQFF. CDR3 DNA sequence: TGCAGCGATGGAGGGATAGGCAATGAGCAGTTCTTC.

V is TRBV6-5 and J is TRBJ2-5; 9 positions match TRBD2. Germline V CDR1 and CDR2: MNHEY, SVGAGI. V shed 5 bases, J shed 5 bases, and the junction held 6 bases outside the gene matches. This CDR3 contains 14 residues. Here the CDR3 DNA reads TGTGCCAGCAGTCCCCCCGGGACTAGCGAGACCCAGTACTTC. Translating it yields CASSPPGTSETQYF.

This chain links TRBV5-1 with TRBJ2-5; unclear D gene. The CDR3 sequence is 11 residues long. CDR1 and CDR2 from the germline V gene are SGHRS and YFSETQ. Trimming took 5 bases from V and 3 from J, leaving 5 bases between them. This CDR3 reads CASRSEETQYF. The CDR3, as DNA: TGCGCCAGCAGATCAGAAGAGACCCAGTACTTC.

The CDR3 bases are TGTGCCAGTAGTGTACAGGGTGGAGTGCAAGCTTTCTTT. Its translation: CASSVQGGVQAFF. The chain joins TRBV19 to TRBJ1-1; D possibly corresponds to TRBD1 (6 bases). CDR1 and CDR2 (germline): LNHDA, SQIVND (reference sequence). CDR3 length: 13 residues. V was cut by 5 bases and J by 9 bases, with 16 bases left in between.